This section outlines one TCR beta chain sequence together with its context. From the 5' RACE reads, TCRdb called clonotypes with MiXCR, one entry per CDR3 protein. The top ten hold more than 3.5% of the sample, which has around 30,000 distinct CDR3 sequences, approximately 25% seen once. This CDR3 is 13 amino acids long. Trimming took 5 bases from V and 0 from J, leaving 7 bases between them. Germline CDR1 reads MNHNS; CDR2 reads SASEGT. The chain joins TRBV6-1 to TRBJ1-1, with D unresolved. Source material: memory CD4+ T cells sorted from blood. Subset specified: memory CD4+ T cells, CD4+CD45RO+CD25-. The TCR originated in a female donor with breast cancer. CDR3 in amino acids: CASSWTLNTEAFF. CDR3 bases: TGTGCCAGCAGTTGGACGTTGAACACTGAAGCTTTCTTT.